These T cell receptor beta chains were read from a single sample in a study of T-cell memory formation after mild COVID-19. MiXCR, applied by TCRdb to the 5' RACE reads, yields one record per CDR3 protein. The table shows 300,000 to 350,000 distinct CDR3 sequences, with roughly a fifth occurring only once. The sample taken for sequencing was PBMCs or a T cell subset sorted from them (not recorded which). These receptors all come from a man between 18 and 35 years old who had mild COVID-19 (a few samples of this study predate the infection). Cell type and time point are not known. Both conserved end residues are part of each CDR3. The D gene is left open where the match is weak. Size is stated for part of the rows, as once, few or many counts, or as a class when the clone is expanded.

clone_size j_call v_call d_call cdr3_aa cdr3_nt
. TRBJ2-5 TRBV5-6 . CASSWAGQETQYF TGTGCCAGCAGCTGGGCGGGGCAAGAGACCCAGTACTTC
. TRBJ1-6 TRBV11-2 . CASNSGPAGHSPLHF TGTGCCAGCAACTCCGGACCGGCCGGGCATTCACCCCTCCACTTT
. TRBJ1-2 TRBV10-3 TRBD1 CASEQGASSSYTF TGTGCCAGTGAACAGGGGGCATCCTCTAGCTACACCTTC
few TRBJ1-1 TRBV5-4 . CASSRGFLDNTEAFF TGTGCCAGCAGCCGTGGGTTCCTGGACAACACTGAAGCTTTCTTT
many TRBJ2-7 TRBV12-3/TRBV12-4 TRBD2 CASSLTSGSYEQYF TGTGCCAGCAGCCTTACTAGCGGCTCCTACGAGCAGTACTTC
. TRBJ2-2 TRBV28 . CASSLGGAATGELFF TGTGCCAGCAGTTTAGGGGGGGCCGCCACCGGGGAGCTGTTTTTT
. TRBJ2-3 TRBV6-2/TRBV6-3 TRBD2 CASRVAGVTDTQYF TGTGCCAGCAGGGTAGCGGGGGTAACAGATACGCAGTATTTT
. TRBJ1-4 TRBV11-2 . CASSFTGTINEKLFF TGTGCCAGCAGCTTTACCGGGACAATTAATGAAAAACTGTTTTTT
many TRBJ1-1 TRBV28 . CASSFAVGRGETEAFF TGTGCCAGCAGTTTCGCAGTTGGGAGGGGCGAGACTGAAGCTTTCTTT
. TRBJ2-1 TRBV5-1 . CASSLRPDPINEQFF TGCGCCAGCAGCTTGCGGCCAGACCCCATCAATGAGCAGTTCTTC
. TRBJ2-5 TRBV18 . CASSPRLSEGETQYF TGTGCCAGCTCACCACGGCTTTCAGAGGGAGAGACCCAGTACTTC
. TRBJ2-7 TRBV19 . CASSIGSGTTYEQYF TGTGCCAGTAGTATTGGGTCAGGTACAACCTACGAGCAGTACTTC
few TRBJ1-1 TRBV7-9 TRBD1 CASSQRWTGNTEAFF TGTGCCAGCAGCCAGAGATGGACAGGGAACACTGAAGCTTTCTTT